This T cell receptor beta chain was captured by sequencing in a study of blood T cell repertoires in COVID-19. Background on the study: Sources were T cells, B-cell-depleted T cells, or PBMCs; the material itself was cDNA or gDNA.

This CDR3 contains 14 residues. The V gene's germline CDR1 is MNHEY and CDR2 SMNVEV (reference sequence). J was trimmed by 5 bases and V by 3 bases; bases with no gene match: 6. This table comes from immunoSEQ multiplex PCR, and its TCRdb copy is limited to in-frame clones, with some not included. The sample consists of 55,000 to 85,000 clones, 90% of them appearing once. The origin of this receptor is a woman aged 18-35 years with acute or convalescent COVID-19. Material for sequencing was peripheral blood. V is TRBV27 and J is TRBJ2-5, with 7 bases identical to TRBD2. Written as DNA, the CDR3 is TGTGCCAGCAGTTTGGGGCCCGGGGGGGAGACCCAGTACTTC. It translates to CASSLGPGGETQYF.